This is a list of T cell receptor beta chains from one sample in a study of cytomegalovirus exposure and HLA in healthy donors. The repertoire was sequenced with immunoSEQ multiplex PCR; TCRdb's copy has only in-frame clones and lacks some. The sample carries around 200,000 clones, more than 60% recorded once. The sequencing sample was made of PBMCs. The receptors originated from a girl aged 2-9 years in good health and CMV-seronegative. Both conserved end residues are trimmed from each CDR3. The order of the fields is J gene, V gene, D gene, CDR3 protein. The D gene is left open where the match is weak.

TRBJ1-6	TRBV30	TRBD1	AWSVPYRDRDSPLH
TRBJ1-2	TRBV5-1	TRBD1	ASRQGARYGYT
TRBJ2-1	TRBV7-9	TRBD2	ASSLGGTLAGVRDNEQF
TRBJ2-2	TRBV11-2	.	ASTDSNTGELF
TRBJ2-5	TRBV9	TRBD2	ASSVRASGDASETQY
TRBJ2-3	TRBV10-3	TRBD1	AISDGTGGTDTQY
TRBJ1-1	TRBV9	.	ASGIGQQNTEAF
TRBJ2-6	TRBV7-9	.	ASSLQETSGANVLT
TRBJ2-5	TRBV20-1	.	SANGETQY
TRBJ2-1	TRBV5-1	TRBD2	ASSLGGTSGRVEQF
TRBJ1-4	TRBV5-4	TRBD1	ASSRTTGKNEKLF